The present T cell receptor (beta chain) was sequenced within a study of blood T cell repertoires in COVID-19. Study-level information: Acute and convalescent COVID-19 specimens originated in the United States, Italy and Spain. In each case, the material was cDNA or gDNA derived from T cells, B-cell-depleted T cells, or PBMCs.

As originally analysed: Reference gene primer amplification in the assay estimated nucleated cell counts. The data were produced by immunoSEQ multiplex PCR, yet TCRdb's version contains in-frame clones alone and is incomplete. The D gene and trimming were derived from the DNA, and the V and J assignments and clone size from that table. This sample has tens of thousands of clones; around 91% occur once, and the top ten carry under 0.65%. The Seattle patients, enrolled during active infection, were followed longitudinally. The CDR3 has 12 residues. Between the trimmed V and J ends, which lost 6 bases and 8 bases, there was a span of 13 bases.

The specimen sequenced was peripheral blood. This sequence originates from a man aged 50 to 59 with COVID-19, enrolled during active disease. V gene TRBV12-3 or TRBV12-4 combines with J gene TRBJ1-2, with D uncertain. CDR3 in DNA: TGTGCCAGCAGACAGATAAGCTCCGGCTACACCTTC. Translation: CASRQISSGYTF.